The 17 T cell receptor beta chains given below trace back to one sample, sequenced in a study of esophageal squamous cell carcinoma under preoperative chemotherapy. MiXCR, run by TCRdb on the PCR reads, gives a single entry per CDR3 protein. The repertoire holds under 14,000 distinct CDR3 sequences, 63% seen once, with 25% to 30% in the top ten. Time point given: after preoperative PTX-NDP chemotherapy. Collection of the sample occurred from a patient given preoperative chemotherapy. All receptors come from a human donor with esophageal squamous cell carcinoma. The donor label of this sample is uncertain.

This clonotype showed up many times. V gene TRBV6-1 combines with J gene TRBJ2-5; 10 nucleotides align to TRBD2. The CDR3 length is 15 residues. V dropped 8 bases and J dropped 2; count of bases not matched to a gene: 8. Germline CDR1 reads MNHNS; CDR2 reads SASEGT. The CDR3 DNA sequence: TGTGCCAGCCCAAGTAGCGGGAGGCCTCAAGAGACCCAGTACTTC. The encoded protein is CASPSSGRPQETQYF.

This clonotype has more than one count but fewer than ten. The rearrangement joins TRBV7-2 to TRBJ2-7, with TRBD2 matching over 8 bases. CDR3 length: 14 amino acids. CDR1 and CDR2 from the germline V gene are SGHTA and FQGNSA. V shed 3 bases, J shed 2 bases, and the junction held 3 bases outside the gene matches. CDR3 protein: CASSLTSVTYEQYF. The CDR3 DNA is TGTGCCAGCAGCTTGACTAGCGTCACCTACGAGCAGTACTTC.

This rearrangement joins TRBV6-4 to TRBJ2-7; D may be TRBD2 (5 bases). The CDR3 sequence is 11 residues long. Germline V gives CDR1 MRHNA, CDR2 SNTAGT. V was cut by 4 bases and J by 6 bases, with 7 bases left in between. In nucleotides, the CDR3 is TGTGCCAGCAGTGGGAGGTGCGAGCAGTACTTC. As protein: CASSGRCEQYF.

This clonotype was recorded a few times. The CDR3 here is CASSSSSGNQPQHF. The CDR3 coding sequence is TGTGCCAGCAGCTCCTCGTCCGGGAATCAGCCCCAGCATTTT. V gene TRBV7-8 combines with J gene TRBJ1-5; D gene uncertain. Germline loops: CDR1 SGHVS, CDR2 FQNEAQ. This CDR3 has 14 residues. Between the trimmed V and J ends, which lost 4 bases and 4 bases, there was a span of 11 bases.

Comments on this clonotype: The junction departs from germline at one end; a sequencing error may be responsible. The rearrangement joins TRBV6-1 to TRBJ2-1; TRBD2 is a possible D gene (5 bases). Germline values: CDR1 MNHNS, CDR2 SASEGT. This CDR3 comprises 14 residues. This chain's CDR3 is CASSGSSDQDTQYF. DNA for the CDR3: TGTGCGAGCAGTGGGAGCAGTGACCAAGATACGCAGTATTTC.

The V gene is TRBV9, the J gene TRBJ2-7; tentative D call: TRBD2 (6 bases). This CDR3 contains 14 residues. Germline values: CDR1 SGDLS, CDR2 YYNGEE. Deletions cut 0 bases from V and 0 bases from J, with 7 bases between. This CDR3 reads CASSVGTNSYEQYF. The CDR3 DNA reads TGTGCCAGCAGCGTAGGGACTAACTCCTACGAGCAGTACTTC.

Comments on this clonotype: The junction differs from germline at one of its ends, possibly a read error. V and J are TRBV6-1 and TRBJ2-3; D tentatively fits TRBD1 or TRBD2 (6 bases each). This CDR3 comprises 16 residues. Germline V lookup: CDR1 MNHNS, CDR2 SASEGT. The CDR3 DNA is TGTGCCAGCGGGGGGTTTGGGGGCCGCTACAAAGATACGCAGTTCTTT. Translated: CASGGFGGRYKDTQFF.

Worth noting for this clonotype: Germline and junction disagree at one end, which may indicate a read error. V usage is TRBV6-1 and J usage is TRBJ2-3; D gene uncertain. CDR1 is MNHNS, CDR2 SASEGT, per germline. This CDR3 spans 16 amino acids. The CDR3 reads CASREFWGSYTETQYF. The CDR3 nucleotides read TGTGCCAGCAGGGAGTTTTGGGGAAGCTACACAGAGACGCAGTATTTC.

This chain links TRBV29-1 with TRBJ2-2; D gene unclear. The germline V gene encodes CDR1 SQVTM and CDR2 ANQGSEA. The CDR3 spans 12 residues. Between the trimmed V and J ends, which lost 6 bases and 1 base, there was a span of 6 bases. CDR3 sequence: CSVRKNTGELFF. CDR3 in DNA: TGCAGCGTACGCAAGAACACCGGGGAGCTGTTTTTT.

The genes are TRBV5-1 and TRBJ2-3; 10 bases fit TRBD2. Losses at the gene ends were 3 bases for V and 0 bases for J; bases not matched to a gene: 13. CDR1 and CDR2 (germline): SGHRS, YFSETQ. The CDR3 sequence is 19 residues long. In DNA, the CDR3 is TGCGCCAGCAGCTCGGGGTGGCTAGCGGGAGTGGTAAGCACAGATACGCAGTATTTT. Translated, it gives CASSSGWLAGVVSTDTQYF.

The rearrangement uses TRBV27 and TRBJ1-2; no reliable D call. CDR3 length: 15 amino acids. Per germline, CDR1 MNHEY and CDR2 SMNVEV (reference sequence). V lost 6 bases and J lost 2, with 16 bases in between. The CDR3: CASSSWSRANYGYTF. CDR3 DNA sequence: TGTGCCAGCAGCTCGTGGTCAAGGGCGAACTATGGCTACACCTTC.

This sequence joins TRBV6-1 and TRBJ2-3, with a tentative D call TRBD2 (6 bases). The CDR3 has 14 residues. Per germline, CDR1 MNHNS and CDR2 SASEGT. The CDR3 spells CAGRGTRGTDTQYF. CDR3 DNA sequence: TGTGCGGGCAGAGGGACTCGAGGCACAGATACGCAGTATTTT.

The rearrangement uses TRBV10-3 and TRBJ2-3; 11 bases are a match to TRBD2. This CDR3 region has 15 residues. V lost 6 bases, J lost 3 bases, and 5 bases stayed unmatched. CDR1 is ENHRY, CDR2 SYGVKD, per germline. CDR3 sequence reads: CAIRTTSGKTDTQYF. The DNA for the CDR3 is TGTGCCATCAGAACGACTAGCGGGAAAACAGATACGCAGTATTTT.

The chain carries TRBV12-3 or TRBV12-4 and TRBJ2-3; 15 bases are shared with TRBD2. The V segment lost 5 bases and the J segment 3 bases; nucleotides outside the gene matches: 9. This CDR3 region has 18 residues. The CDR3 is CASSPPGLAGGPTDTQYF. The CDR3 DNA is TGTGCCAGCAGTCCTCCCGGACTAGCGGGAGGGCCAACAGATACGCAGTATTTT.

A note on this clonotype: One end of the junction varies from germline; a read error may be responsible. The V and J genes are TRBV6-1 and TRBJ2-3, with 8 positions matching TRBD2. The J call may be faulty, since TRBJ2-7 better matches the DNA end. Germline values: CDR1 MNHNS, CDR2 SASEGT. This CDR3 has 14 residues. CDR3 amino acids: CAGSGGLNTDTQYF. In DNA form, the CDR3 reads TGTGCCGGCAGCGGGGGTCTAAACACAGATACGCAGTACTTC.

The rearrangement uses TRBV6-1 and TRBJ2-5; no clear D gene. The DNA end is a closer match to TRBJ2-1, so the J assignment may be wrong. The CDR3 has 13 residues. CDR1 is MNHNS, CDR2 SASEGT, per germline. CDR3 region: CASFAPAGSEQFF. The CDR3 coding sequence is TGTGCCAGCTTCGCACCCGCCGGCAGTGAGCAGTTCTTC.

The CDR3 spells CVAGAGERGNEQFF. The CDR3 DNA follows: TGTGTAGCCGGCGCGGGGGAGAGGGGGAATGAGCAGTTCTTC. The rearrangement links TRBV6-1 to TRBJ2-1, with TRBD2 as a possible D gene (7 bases). The length of the CDR3 is 14 residues. CDR1 and CDR2 from the germline V gene are MNHNS and SASEGT.